The T cell receptor (beta chain) under discussion was sequenced for a study of cytomegalovirus exposure and HLA in healthy donors. Study at large: HLA-typed donors were the source of 80 million to 90 million unique TCRs, which an early data release held. Broader study findings: There were 160 or so TCR beta chains listed as cytomegalovirus-associated.

60 Vbeta and 13 Jbeta primers were used in PCR. Assay used: immunoSEQ multiplex PCR; TCRdb lists only in-frame clones, some missing. The sample has roughly 150,000 clones, roughly 79% seen once. V trimming: 5 bases; J trimming: 7 bases; junction bases outside the gene matches: 11. Germline CDR1 reads SEHNR; CDR2 reads FQNEAQ (reference sequence). The CDR3 consists of 15 residues. About this clone itself: What it binds is unknown.

The clonotype comes from a woman aged 35 to 49 in good health and CMV-seropositive. The chain employs TRBV7-9 and TRBJ1-2; the match to TRBD1 covers 9 bases. Sequencing input: PBMCs. The CDR3 loop is CASSVRDRVLGGYTF. CDR3 DNA sequence: TGTGCCAGCAGCGTCCGGGACAGGGTGTTGGGTGGCTACACCTTC.